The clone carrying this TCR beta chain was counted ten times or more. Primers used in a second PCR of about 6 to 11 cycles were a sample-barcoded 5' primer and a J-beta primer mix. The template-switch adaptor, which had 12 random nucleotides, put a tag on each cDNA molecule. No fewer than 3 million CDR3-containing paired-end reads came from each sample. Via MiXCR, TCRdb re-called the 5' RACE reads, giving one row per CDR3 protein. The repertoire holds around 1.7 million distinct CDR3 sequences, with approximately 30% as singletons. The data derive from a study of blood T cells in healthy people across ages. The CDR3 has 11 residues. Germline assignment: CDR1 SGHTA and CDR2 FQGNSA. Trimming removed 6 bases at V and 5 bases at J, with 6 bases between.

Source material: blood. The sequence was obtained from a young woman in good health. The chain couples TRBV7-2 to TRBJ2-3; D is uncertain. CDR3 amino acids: CASSSLDTQYF. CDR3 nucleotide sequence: TGTGCCAGCAGTTCCCTAGATACGCAGTATTTT.